This TCR beta chain was identified in a study of CXCR3-negative and CXCR3-positive naive CD8 T cells. As for the study in general: There were approximately 140 million TRB reads altogether, and each library had about 1.5 +/- 0.3 million of them. Overall study findings and caveats: Similar TRBV-TRBJ gene usage was seen in naive CXCR3-negative and CXCR3-positive cells, but not in memory cells. TRB CDR3 hydrophobicity was greater in CXCR3-positive naive cells than in CXCR3-negative naive cells.

UMI-labeled TRB cDNA libraries were prepared by 5' RACE. With the 5' RACE reads reprocessed, TCRdb shows one record per CDR3 protein and no DNA. The listing records around 140,000 distinct CDR3 sequences. CDR1 MDHEN and CDR2 SYDVKM come from the germline V gene. The CDR3 runs 13 residues. Notes on this clonotype: The target antigen is unknown.

The TCR was taken from a human donor in good health. Some clones in this sample may be carry-over from other donors' samples. The chain combines TRBV28 with TRBJ1-5; TCRdb's assignment of TRBD1 cannot be checked, as there is no DNA. The sequenced material came from naive CXCR3+ CD8+ T cells from blood. The subset: CD45RO-CCR7+CD27+CD95- naive CD8+ T cells expressing CXCR3 (TNR3+). The CDR3 here is CASRWTRTGSQHF.